This T cell receptor beta chain is drawn from a study of T cell responses to AZD1222 COVID-19 vaccine. Measured with immunoSEQ multiplex PCR; TCRdb has only the in-frame clones, and not every one. The sample comprises 60,000 to 70,000 clones, 85% of which are singletons, and approximately 19% rests with the top ten. CDR3 length: 13 amino acids. Germline V lookup: CDR1 SGHTA, CDR2 FQGTGA. Between the trimmed V and J ends, which lost 5 bases and 4 bases, there was a span of 11 bases. With regard to this clone: No antigen is known for it.

The study's findings and limits: Donors, mostly white British, included more females; clonal diversity was possibly underestimated. Sampled repertoires all dated from after the peak T cell response. Across spike, vaccine-associated CD4 TCRs were found, dominant at 160-218 and 743-854.

This clonotype was sampled from an adult in good health. The chain uses TRBV7-3 and TRBJ1-2; D not certain. Sequences were derived from peripheral blood, sampled on day 0 of AZD1222 vaccination. In DNA, the CDR3 is TGTGCCAGCAGCCCCCGGGAGGGCTATGGCTACACCTTC. Translating gives CASSPREGYGYTF.